The 23 T cell receptor beta chains below come from one sample, sequenced in a study of blood T cell repertoires in COVID-19. Data came from immunoSEQ multiplex PCR; TCRdb stores just in-frame clones and leaves some out. Here the sample spans 200,000 to 250,000 clones, about 83% being singletons. The sample comprised peripheral blood. Receptor source: a woman between 45 and 65 years old with acute or convalescent COVID-19.

A single count supports this clone. This chain connects TRBV28 to TRBJ2-1; 10 nucleotides match TRBD1. CDR3 length equals 18 residues. J lost 6 bases, V lost 0 bases, and 11 bases had no gene match. CDR1 is MDHEN, CDR2 SYDVKM, per germline. The chain's CDR3 is CASSLWTGGASPGNEQFF. The DNA of the CDR3 is TGTGCCAGCAGTTTATGGACAGGGGGCGCTTCCCCGGGCAATGAGCAGTTCTTC.

The chain recombines TRBV19 with TRBJ2-5; TRBD2 aligns across 9 bases. Germline CDR1 reads LNHDA; CDR2 reads SQIVND (reference sequence). Trimming at V came to 5 bases and at J to 4 bases, leaving 14 bases not matched to a gene. CDR3 size: 17 residues. The CDR3 DNA is TGTGCCAGTAGTTTGGTAGCGGGAGACAGTTTGGGAGAGACCCAGTACTTC. Translation: CASSLVAGDSLGETQYF.

V gene TRBV3-1 (or the pseudogene TRBV3-2) combines with J gene TRBJ2-1; maybe TRBD2 (7 bases). Germline V gives CDR1 LGHDT, CDR2 YNNKEL (reference sequence). The CDR3 covers 13 residues. The germline V and J ends were trimmed by 4 bases and 9 bases, with 13 bases remaining between them. The CDR3 is CASSREGGVEQFF. The CDR3 nucleotides read TGTGCCAGCAGCCGGGAAGGGGGGGTTGAGCAGTTCTTC.

The chain links TRBV7-9 to TRBJ2-1, with TRBD2 matching 7 bases. The CDR3 has 11 residues. Germline trimming cut 7 bases from V and 8 bases from J; bases unmatched to any gene: 2. Germline assignment: CDR1 SEHNR and CDR2 FQNEAQ (reference sequence). The CDR3 here is CASTREDEQFF. For the CDR3, the DNA is TGTGCCAGCACCCGGGAGGATGAGCAGTTCTTC.

V is TRBV7-9 and J is TRBJ2-7; D remains unclear. The V end was cut by 5 bases, the J end by 2 bases, with 16 bases between. Looked up from germline, CDR1 is SEHNR and CDR2 is FQNEAQ (reference sequence). The CDR3 length is 15 residues. The CDR3 spells CASSETSTATYEQYF. The CDR3 DNA reads TGTGCCAGCAGCGAGACGAGCACAGCCACCTACGAGCAGTACTTC.

This chain joins TRBV9 and TRBJ1-1, with a tentative D call TRBD1 (5 bases). The CDR3 consists of 14 residues. Per the germline V gene, CDR1 is SGDLS and CDR2 is YYNGEE. The ends were cut back, 4 bases at V and 7 bases at J, with 17 bases in the middle. This CDR3 is CASSTRPLQGEAFF. The CDR3 DNA sequence: TGTGCCAGCAGCACCCGGCCATTGCAGGGTGAAGCTTTCTTT.

The genes are TRBV19 and TRBJ1-5, with 7 positions matching TRBD1. V was clipped by 3 bases and J by 6 bases; unmatched bases: 8. The CDR3 has 15 amino acids. CDR1 is LNHDA, CDR2 SQIVND, per germline (reference sequence). CDR3 coding DNA: TGTGCCAGTAGTATTGGCCAGGGGGTCAGTCAGCCCCAGCATTTT. Translated: CASSIGQGVSQPQHF.

The rearrangement uses TRBV4-2 and TRBJ1-2; D not resolved. V lost 3 bases to trimming and J lost 6 bases, with 11 bases between them. This CDR3 has 13 residues. Germline lookup yields CDR1 LGHNA and CDR2 YNFKEQ. The CDR3 DNA follows: TGTGCCAGCAGCCAGCGACTCGGGAATGGCTACACCTTC. Protein sequence: CASSQRLGNGYTF.

The chain has TRBV5-1 and TRBJ2-7, with 8 bases aligning to TRBD1. V dropped 4 bases and J dropped 2; count of bases not matched to a gene: 5. Germline CDR1 reads SGHRS; CDR2 reads YFSETQ. CDR3 size: 14 residues. Here the CDR3 DNA reads TGCGCCAGCAGCACCGGACAGGGCACCTACGAGCAGTACTTC. This encodes CASSTGQGTYEQYF.

The rearrangement joins TRBV5-1 to TRBJ1-1, with 9 nucleotides matching TRBD1. With 3 bases clipped from V and 7 bases from J, the junction kept 7 bases outside the gene matches. This CDR3 is built from 14 residues. Germline-derived CDR1 and CDR2 are SGHRS and YFSETQ. CDR3 in amino acids: CASSSNPGQGEAFF. The CDR3 DNA is TGCGCCAGCAGCTCCAACCCGGGACAGGGTGAAGCTTTCTTT.

This sequence joins TRBV5-6 and TRBJ1-1, with TRBD1 matching over 8 bases. Germline V gene sequence: CDR1 SGHDT, CDR2 YYEEEE. J was trimmed by 1 base and V by 6 bases; bases with no gene match: 11. CDR3 length equals 16 residues. In DNA form, the CDR3 reads TGTGCCAGCATCCGAGTGTCGGACAGGGCGAACACTGAAGCTTTCTTT. Its translation is CASIRVSDRANTEAFF.

The rearrangement links TRBV4-1 to TRBJ1-1, with D tentatively TRBD1 (5 bases). Trimming left V 1 base short and J 3 bases short, with 12 bases between. CDR3 length: 15 amino acids. Germline assignment: CDR1 MGHRA and CDR2 YSYEKL. CDR3 protein: CASSQVAGRDTEAFF. The DNA of the CDR3 is TGCGCCAGCAGCCAAGTGGCAGGGAGGGACACTGAAGCTTTCTTT.

The chain recombines TRBV28 with TRBJ2-5; TRBD2 matches at 10 bases. Per the germline V gene, CDR1 is MDHEN and CDR2 is SYDVKM. The CDR3 runs to 16 residues. Trimming cost V 6 bases and J 1 base; bases outside gene matches: 8. CDR3 DNA: TGTGCCAGCAGGTCCCTAGCGGGAGATACCCAAGAGACCCAGTACTTC. Translated, it gives CASRSLAGDTQETQYF.

This clone was seen once. Different DNA sequences within this sample yield the same CDR3. This rearrangement joins TRBV2 to TRBJ2-1, with no clear D. Trimming removed 7 bases at V and 4 bases at J, with 11 bases between. CDR1 SNHLY and CDR2 FYNNEI come from the germline V gene. There are 13 residues in the CDR3. The chain's CDR3 is CASKARLYNEQFF. The CDR3 nucleotides are TGTGCCAGCAAAGCCAGACTTTACAATGAGCAGTTCTTC.

This rearrangement joins TRBV6-6 to TRBJ1-2; D possibly corresponds to TRBD1 (5 bases). This CDR3 is built from 14 residues. The germline CDR1 and CDR2 sequences are MNHNY and SVGAGI (reference sequence). The V end was cut by 2 bases, the J end by 9 bases, with 16 bases between. The CDR3 loop reads CASSYGGVSMSYTF. The CDR3 DNA sequence: TGTGCCAGCAGTTACGGAGGGGTATCTATGAGCTACACCTTC.

The chain links TRBV6-6 to TRBJ1-2; 7 bases align to TRBD1. V was pared by 2 bases and J by 4 bases, with 7 bases of the junction left unmatched. This CDR3 is 15 amino acids long. Germline V gives CDR1 MNHNY, CDR2 SVGAGI (reference sequence). As DNA, the CDR3 is TGTGCCAGCAGTTACACCCCGACAGGGAGCTATGGCTACACCTTC. This gives the protein CASSYTPTGSYGYTF.

The sample holds a few counts of this clone. This chain connects TRBV10-1 to TRBJ1-1; the match to TRBD1 covers 12 bases. With 6 bases clipped from V and 8 bases from J, the junction kept 4 bases outside the gene matches. The CDR3 loop spans 13 amino acids. Germline V lookup: CDR1 WNHNN, CDR2 SYGVQD (reference sequence). CDR3 bases: TGCGCCAGCAGGGGACAGGGGGCCGAGGAAGCTTTCTTT. It is translated as CASRGQGAEEAFF.

V and J are TRBV9 and TRBJ1-6, with 10 bases lining up with TRBD1. The J segment lost 7 bases and the V segment lost 3 bases, leaving 4 bases of the junction unmatched. The CDR3 has 15 amino acids. Per the germline V gene, CDR1 is SGDLS and CDR2 is YYNGEE. CDR3 loop: CASSEGTGDNSPLHF. CDR3 DNA: TGTGCCAGCAGCGAGGGGACAGGGGACAATTCACCCCTCCACTTT.

This clone was seen just once. The rearrangement joins TRBV6-5 to TRBJ2-7, with a possible D match to TRBD1 (5 bases). CDR1 and CDR2 (germline): MNHEY, SVGAGI. The CDR3 totals 13 residues. The V and J ends lost 6 bases and 6 bases respectively, with 15 bases between them. Here the CDR3 DNA reads TGTGCCAGCAGCCTCATATGGGGCTCCGAGCAGTACTTC. Protein sequence: CASSLIWGSEQYF.

The chain has TRBV27 and TRBJ2-1, with TRBD2 identical over 12 bases. J lost 9 bases, V lost 4 bases, and 7 bases had no gene match. Per the germline V gene, CDR1 is MNHEY and CDR2 is SMNVEV (reference sequence). This CDR3 contains 15 residues. The CDR3 loop reads CASSSLAGGWGEQFF. CDR3 DNA sequence: TGTGCCAGCAGTTCTCTAGCGGGAGGGTGGGGTGAGCAGTTCTTC.

The chain carries TRBV28 and TRBJ2-3, with TRBD2 matching over 12 bases. The CDR3 loop spans 15 amino acids. Germline CDR1 and CDR2: MDHEN and SYDVKM. The junction had 2 bases not matched to a gene; V was cut back by 2 bases and J by 5 bases. CDR3 sequence: CASSLGTSGLDTQYF. The DNA for the CDR3 is TGTGCCAGCAGTTTAGGGACTAGCGGGTTAGATACGCAGTATTTT.

The V and J genes are TRBV28 and TRBJ1-4; D call uncertain. CDR3 length equals 14 residues. CDR1 is MDHEN, CDR2 SYDVKM, per germline. Trimming took off 6 bases at V and 3 bases at J, with 11 bases between the two ends. The CDR3 sequence: CASREDIANEKLFF. CDR3 bases: TGTGCCAGCAGGGAAGACATTGCTAATGAAAAACTGTTTTTT.

This clone was found a few times. The chain is built from TRBV19 and TRBJ2-1; 7 bases are shared with TRBD2. The CDR3 sequence is 18 residues long. J gave up 3 bases and V 3 bases, and 14 bases lay outside the gene matches. Germline lookup yields CDR1 LNHDA and CDR2 SQIVND (reference sequence). The CDR3 coding sequence is TGTGCCAGTAGTATCGGGTGGCGGGGGAGGTCCGTCTACAATGAGCAGTTCTTC. Translation: CASSIGWRGRSVYNEQFF.